This T cell receptor (beta chain) was sequenced in a study of blood T cell repertoires in COVID-19. Study-wide background: Collection of acute and convalescent COVID-19 samples took place in the United States, Italy and Spain. Sources were T cells, B-cell-depleted T cells, or PBMCs; the material itself was cDNA or gDNA.

CDR1 and CDR2 (germline): SNHLY, FYNNEI. The trim removed 1 base at V and 4 bases at J, leaving 1 base unmatched. The CDR3 consists of 15 residues. Sequencing used immunoSEQ multiplex PCR; TCRdb keeps in-frame clones, though not all of them. This table has fewer than 200,000 clones, about 80% appearing once. The chain links TRBV2 to TRBJ2-1; TRBD2 aligns across 10 bases. The receptor comes from a woman between 65 and 79 years old in a cohort exposed to, infected with or recovered from COVID-19 (not recorded which). Source material: PBMCs or T cells enriched from blood (not recorded which). For the CDR3, the DNA is TGTGCCAGCAGTGAAGGACTAGCGGGTTACAATGAGCAGTTCTTC. It is translated as CASSEGLAGYNEQFF. The full variable domain, with the rest looked up from reference TRBV2 and TRBJ2-1, is EPEVTQTPSHQVTQMGQEVILRCVPISNHLYFYWYRQILGQKVEFLVSFYNNEISEKSEIFDDQFSVERPDGSNFTLKIRSTKLEDSAMYFCASSEGLAGYNEQFFGPGTRLTVL.